One sample yielded the 20 T cell receptor beta chains listed below, sequenced in a study of T cell responses to AZD1222 COVID-19 vaccine. Sequencing was performed with immunoSEQ multiplex PCR; in TCRdb, only in-frame clones are kept and a portion is missing. The sample carries over 90,000 clones, 85% to 90% recorded once. The specimen comprised peripheral blood, sampled on day 0 of AZD1222 vaccination. The receptors originated from an adult in good health.

The chain recombines TRBV4-1 with TRBJ2-2, with TRBD2 identical over 9 bases. The CDR3 is 17 residues long. Germline CDR1 is MGHRA and CDR2 is YSYEKL. V dropped 3 bases and J dropped 1; count of bases not matched to a gene: 6. The CDR3 region has the DNA TGCGCCAGCAGCCAGATCAGCGGGAGGAAGAACACCGGGGAGCTGTTTTTT. It is translated as CASSQISGRKNTGELFF.

This clone turned up a few times. This chain connects TRBV19 to TRBJ2-6; the match to TRBD1 covers 12 bases. The CDR3 length is 17 residues. V lost 7 bases and J lost 2; bases outside the gene matches: 6. Germline CDR1 and CDR2: LNHDA and SQIVND (reference sequence). The CDR3: CASKTGTGGAGANVLTF. CDR3 nucleotides: TGTGCCAGTAAAACCGGGACAGGGGGCGCTGGGGCCAACGTCCTGACTTTC.

The CDR3 loop is CASSGVTSGSTDTQYF. The CDR3 DNA reads as TGTGCCAGCAGTGGGGTTACTAGCGGCAGCACAGATACGCAGTATTTT. The chain joins TRBV6-1 to TRBJ2-3; 8 nucleotides line up with TRBD2. With 4 bases clipped from V and 0 bases from J, the junction kept 6 bases outside the gene matches. This CDR3 region has 16 residues. Per germline, CDR1 MNHNS and CDR2 SASEGT.

The V call is TRBV5-1, the J call TRBJ1-2; tentative D call: TRBD1 (6 bases). Deletions cut 0 bases from V and 2 bases from J, with 17 bases between. Germline V lookup: CDR1 SGHRS, CDR2 YFSETQ. The CDR3 length is 17 residues. CDR3 loop: CASSLVGGVAANYGYTF. The CDR3 DNA follows: TGCGCCAGCAGCTTGGTAGGGGGAGTGGCGGCGAACTATGGCTACACCTTC.

This clone has just one count. The chain couples TRBV5-5 to TRBJ2-5; D is uncertain. CDR3 size: 15 residues. CDR1 is SGHKS and CDR2 is YYEKEE in the germline V gene (reference sequence). Trimming cost V 4 bases and J 5 bases, with 18 bases left between them. The CDR3 nucleotides are TGTGCCAGCAGCCCCGGGCCTGCTCCCCCGGAGACCCAGTACTTC. This gives the protein CASSPGPAPPETQYF. The full variable domain, its missing parts supplied by reference TRBV5-5 and TRBJ2-5, is DAGVTQSPTHLIKTRGQQVTLRCSPISGHKSVSWYQQVLGQGPQFIFQYYEKEERGRGNFPDRFSARQFPNYSSELNVNALLLGDSALYLCASSPGPAPPETQYFGPGTRLLVL.

V and J are TRBV4-2 and TRBJ2-7; no reliable D call. The germline gives CDR1 LGHNA, CDR2 YNFKEQ. Trimming removed 3 bases at V and 1 base at J, with 7 bases between. The CDR3 consists of 13 residues. The CDR3 DNA reads as TGTGCCAGCAGCCACGCCGGGTCCTACGAGCAGTACTTC. It yields the protein CASSHAGSYEQYF.

This rearrangement joins TRBV27 to TRBJ2-1, with 8 nucleotides matching TRBD2. J lost 8 bases, V lost 1 base, and 16 bases had no gene match. The CDR3 contains 18 residues. Germline-derived CDR1 and CDR2 are MNHEY and SMNVEV (reference sequence). The DNA of the CDR3 is TGTGCCAGCAGTTTATACGGGACTAGACGTTTACCCTCGGATGAGCAGTTCTTC. This encodes CASSLYGTRRLPSDEQFF.

The rearrangement uses TRBV6-6 and TRBJ1-2; tentatively, D is TRBD1 (5 bases). CDR1 and CDR2 from the germline V gene are MNHNY and SVGAGI (reference sequence). The CDR3 covers 14 residues. The V end was cut by 0 bases, the J end by 4 bases, with 9 bases between. The CDR3 nucleotides read TGTGCCAGCAGTTACTCCGACAGAACCTATGGCTACACCTTC. Its translation is CASSYSDRTYGYTF.

The chain is built from TRBV20-1 and TRBJ2-7, with D perhaps TRBD1 or TRBD2 (6 bases each). V lost 3 bases and J 7 bases, leaving 10 bases between the germline ends. CDR3 size: 11 residues. CDR1 and CDR2 from the germline V gene are DFQATT and SNEGSKA (reference sequence). The CDR3 DNA is TGCAGTGCTAGGGAGGGGGAAGAGCAGTACTTC. It is translated as CSAREGEEQYF.

The chain has TRBV19 and TRBJ1-5, with D possibly being TRBD1 (6 bases). The CDR3 is 15 amino acids. The V and J ends lost 6 bases and 0 bases respectively, with 12 bases between them. CDR1 is LNHDA and CDR2 is SQIVND in the germline V gene (reference sequence). DNA of the CDR3: TGTGCCAGTAGCAGGACAGTCTATAGCAATCAGCCCCAGCATTTT. Its translation is CASSRTVYSNQPQHF.

V usage is TRBV2 and J usage is TRBJ2-7; no definite D call. The CDR3 runs 11 residues. Trimming stripped 4 bases from V and 2 bases from J, with 3 bases between. CDR1 is SNHLY and CDR2 is FYNNEI in the germline V gene. CDR3 sequence (DNA): TGTGCCAGCAGTGCCCCCTACGAGCAGTACTTC. This gives the protein CASSAPYEQYF.

The chain has TRBV2 and TRBJ2-3, with 10 bases fitting TRBD2. Germline CDR1 reads SNHLY; CDR2 reads FYNNEI. This CDR3 has 14 residues. The ends lost 5 bases at V and 3 bases at J; junction bases unmatched: 2. The CDR3 here is CASSSGGGTDTQYF. The DNA for the CDR3 is TGTGCCAGCAGTAGCGGGGGGGGGACAGATACGCAGTATTTT.

This chain joins TRBV7-3 and TRBJ2-1; 9 bases fit TRBD2. CDR1 and CDR2 (germline): SGHTA, FQGTGA. The V and J ends lost 0 bases and 10 bases, in that order; junction bases with no gene match: 4. The CDR3 loop spans 14 amino acids. The CDR3 coding sequence is TGTGCCAGCAGCTTAACTAGCGGGAGCCACGAGCAGTTCTTC. Translated, it gives CASSLTSGSHEQFF.

This sequence joins TRBV30 and TRBJ2-7; D perhaps matches TRBD2 (6 bases). Trimming removed 2 bases at V and 4 bases at J, with 12 bases between. This CDR3 comprises 13 residues. Germline CDR1 is GTSNPN and CDR2 is SVGIG (reference sequence). Here the CDR3 DNA reads TGTGCCTGGAGTACGGAGGGAGCTTACGAGCAGTACTTC. Its protein is CAWSTEGAYEQYF.

This rearrangement joins TRBV5-1 to TRBJ2-5; D is unresolved. The CDR3 is 13 amino acids. Trimming removed 0 bases from V and 2 bases from J, with 5 bases in between. Germline values: CDR1 SGHRS, CDR2 YFSETQ. The CDR3 nucleotides read TGCGCCAGCAGCTTGGCCTGGCAAGAGACCCAGTACTTC. Translation: CASSLAWQETQYF. Together with reference TRBV5-1 and TRBJ2-5, the CDR3 gives the full variable domain: KAGVTQTPRYLIKTRGQQVTLSCSPISGHRSVSWYQQTPGQGLQFLFEYFSETQRNKGNFPGRFSGRQFSNSRSEMNVSTLELGDSALYLCASSLAWQETQYFGPGTRLLVL.

The rearrangement joins TRBV3-1 (or the pseudogene TRBV3-2) to TRBJ2-7, with D perhaps matching TRBD2 (6 bases). Looked up from germline, CDR1 is LGHDT and CDR2 is YNNKEL (reference sequence). The CDR3 spans 14 residues. V lost 0 bases and J lost 5, with 11 bases in between. CDR3 amino acids: CASSQDRRGHEQYF. Here the CDR3 DNA reads TGTGCCAGCAGCCAAGATAGGAGGGGCCACGAGCAGTACTTC.

The gene calls are TRBV5-6 and TRBJ1-1, with D tentatively TRBD1 (6 bases). Germline values: CDR1 SGHDT, CDR2 YYEEEE. Deletions cut 3 bases from V and 4 bases from J, with 19 bases between. CDR3 length: 16 residues. The CDR3 region is CASSSTFWGLGTEAFF. For the CDR3, the DNA is TGTGCCAGCAGCTCAACCTTCTGGGGGCTAGGCACTGAAGCTTTCTTT. Drawing the rest from reference TRBV5-6 and TRBJ1-1, the complete variable domain is DAGVTQSPTHLIKTRGQQVTLRCSPKSGHDTVSWYQQALGQGPQFIFQYYEEEERQRGNFPDRFSGHQFPNYSSELNVNALLLGDSALYLCASSSTFWGLGTEAFFGQGTRLTVV.

In its sample, this clone was seen once. The V and J genes are TRBV11-2 and TRBJ2-1, with D hard to call. Germline CDR1 is SGHAT and CDR2 is FQNNGV. The ends were cut back, 8 bases at V and 10 bases at J, with 9 bases in the middle. CDR3 length: 10 amino acids. CDR3 sequence: CASGLSEQFF. The CDR3 coding sequence is TGTGCCAGCGGGCTCAGCGAGCAGTTCTTC.

The DNA of the CDR3 is TGTGCCAGCAGCGCCACGGAGCGGAATGAGCAGTTCTTC. Translation gives CASSATERNEQFF. V is TRBV9 and J is TRBJ2-1; possible D gene TRBD2, 5 bases. There are 13 residues in the CDR3. The V end was cut by 3 bases, the J end by 7 bases, with 11 bases between. Germline V gene lookup returns CDR1 SGDLS and CDR2 YYNGEE.

In its sample, this clone was seen once. The V call is TRBV5-1, the J call TRBJ2-1; D ambiguous. In germline, CDR1 is SGHRS, CDR2 YFSETQ. The V end was cut by 7 bases, the J end by 0 bases, with 17 bases between. This CDR3 spans 16 amino acids. DNA of the CDR3: TGCGCCAGCGTCGCCGGGTCCCCGAGCTCCTACAATGAGCAGTTCTTC. Translating gives CASVAGSPSSYNEQFF.